This paragraph reports one T cell receptor beta chain. Its matching antigen is unknown. The PCR had 60 Vbeta and 13 Jbeta primers. TCRdb's copy holds only in-frame clones and misses some; the assay was immunoSEQ multiplex PCR. The repertoire consists of 100,000 or so clones, with 70% to 80% occurring once and the leading ten covering over 2%. At the time of sampling, donors were nominally healthy, though unrecorded immune exposures were likely. This sample is drawn from a study of cytomegalovirus exposure and HLA in healthy donors. Background on the study: In a previous analysis, around 110 million unique TCR beta sequences were found from about 190 million T cells.

Findings and limits, study-wide: Reportedly, cytomegalovirus status was diagnosed with high sensitivity and specificity. When a later analysis was performed, an Asian-associated ancestry cluster reportedly had fewer N-insertions than the roughly 630-donor mean.

V gave up 2 bases and J gave up 5 bases, with 9 bases separating them. The CDR3 has 13 residues. Per the germline V gene, CDR1 is WNHNN and CDR2 is SYGVQD (reference sequence). Sequencing was performed on PBMCs. The chain combines TRBV10-1 with TRBJ2-5; possibly TRBD1 for D (5 bases). The clonotype was recovered from a man aged 30 to 39 in good health and CMV-seronegative. CDR3 region: CASSEQGRETQYF. In DNA, the CDR3 is TGCGCCAGCAGTGAGCAGGGTCGGGAGACCCAGTACTTC.